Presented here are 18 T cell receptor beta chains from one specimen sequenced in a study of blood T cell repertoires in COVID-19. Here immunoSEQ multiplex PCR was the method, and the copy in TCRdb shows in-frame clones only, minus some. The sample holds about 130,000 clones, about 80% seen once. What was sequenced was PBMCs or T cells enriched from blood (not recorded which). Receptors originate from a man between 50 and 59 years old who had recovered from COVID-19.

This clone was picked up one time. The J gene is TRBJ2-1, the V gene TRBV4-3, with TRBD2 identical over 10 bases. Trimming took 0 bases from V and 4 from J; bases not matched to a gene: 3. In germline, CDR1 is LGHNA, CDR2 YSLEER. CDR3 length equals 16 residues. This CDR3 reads CASSQDGLADYNEQFF. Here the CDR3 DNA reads TGCGCCAGCAGCCAAGACGGACTAGCGGATTACAATGAGCAGTTCTTC.

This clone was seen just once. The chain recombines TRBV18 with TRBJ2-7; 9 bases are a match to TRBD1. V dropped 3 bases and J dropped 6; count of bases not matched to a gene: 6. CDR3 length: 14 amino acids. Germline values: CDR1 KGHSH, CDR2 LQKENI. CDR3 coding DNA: TGTGCCAGCTCACCCGGGACAGGGTCGGCCGAGCAGTACTTC. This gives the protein CASSPGTGSAEQYF.

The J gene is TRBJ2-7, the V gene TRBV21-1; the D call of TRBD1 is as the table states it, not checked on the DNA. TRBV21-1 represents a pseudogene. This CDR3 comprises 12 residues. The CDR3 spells CASSRQAYEQYF. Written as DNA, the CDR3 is TGTGCCAGCAGCAGACAGGCCTACGAGCAGTACTTC.

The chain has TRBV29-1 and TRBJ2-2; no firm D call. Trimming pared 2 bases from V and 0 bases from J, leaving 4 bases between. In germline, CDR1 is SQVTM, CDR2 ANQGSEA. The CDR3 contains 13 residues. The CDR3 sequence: CSVELANTGELFF. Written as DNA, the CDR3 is TGCAGCGTTGAACTAGCGAACACCGGGGAGCTGTTTTTT.

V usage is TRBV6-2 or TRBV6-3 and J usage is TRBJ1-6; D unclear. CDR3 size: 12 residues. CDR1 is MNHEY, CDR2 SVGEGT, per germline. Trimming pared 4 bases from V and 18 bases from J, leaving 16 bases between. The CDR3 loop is CASSSRLGAGHF. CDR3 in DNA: TGTGCCAGCAGTTCGAGATTGGGAGCAGGCCACTTT.

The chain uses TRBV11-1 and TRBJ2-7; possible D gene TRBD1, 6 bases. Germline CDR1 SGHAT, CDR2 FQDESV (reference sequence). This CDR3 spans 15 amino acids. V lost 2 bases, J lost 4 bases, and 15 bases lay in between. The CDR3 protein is CASSLNPLGGYEQYF. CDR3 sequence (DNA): TGTGCCAGCAGCTTAAACCCCCTAGGGGGTTACGAGCAGTACTTC. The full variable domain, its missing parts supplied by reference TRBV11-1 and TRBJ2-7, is EAEVAQSPRYKITEKSQAVAFWCDPISGHATLYWYRQILGQGPELLVQFQDESVVDDSQLPKDRFSAERLKGVDSTLKIQPAELGDSAMYLCASSLNPLGGYEQYFGPGTRLTVT.

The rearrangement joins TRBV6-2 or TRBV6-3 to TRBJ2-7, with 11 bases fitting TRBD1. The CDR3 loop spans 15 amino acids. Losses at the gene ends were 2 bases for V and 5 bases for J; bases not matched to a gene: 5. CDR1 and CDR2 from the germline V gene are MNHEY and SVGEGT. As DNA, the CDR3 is TGTGCCAGCAGTTACGAGGGACAGGGGGGTCACGAGCAGTACTTC. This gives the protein CASSYEGQGGHEQYF.

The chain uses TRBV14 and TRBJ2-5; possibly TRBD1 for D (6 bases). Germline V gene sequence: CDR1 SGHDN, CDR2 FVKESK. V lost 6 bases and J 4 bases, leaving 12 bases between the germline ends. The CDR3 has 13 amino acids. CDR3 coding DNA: TGTGCCAGCAGTCCAGGGGTAATAGAGACCCAGTACTTC. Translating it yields CASSPGVIETQYF.

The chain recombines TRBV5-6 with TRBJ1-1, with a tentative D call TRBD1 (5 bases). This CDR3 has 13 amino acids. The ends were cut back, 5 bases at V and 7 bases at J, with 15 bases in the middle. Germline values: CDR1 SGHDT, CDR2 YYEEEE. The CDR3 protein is CASRDAGPGEAFF. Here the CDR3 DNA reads TGTGCCAGCAGGGATGCAGGGCCGGGTGAAGCTTTCTTT.

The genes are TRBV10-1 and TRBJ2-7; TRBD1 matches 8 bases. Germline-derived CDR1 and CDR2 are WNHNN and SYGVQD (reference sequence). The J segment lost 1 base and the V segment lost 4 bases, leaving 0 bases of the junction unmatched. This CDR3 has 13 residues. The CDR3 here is CASSGQGSYEQYF. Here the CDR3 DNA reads TGCGCCAGCAGTGGACAGGGGTCCTACGAGCAGTACTTC.

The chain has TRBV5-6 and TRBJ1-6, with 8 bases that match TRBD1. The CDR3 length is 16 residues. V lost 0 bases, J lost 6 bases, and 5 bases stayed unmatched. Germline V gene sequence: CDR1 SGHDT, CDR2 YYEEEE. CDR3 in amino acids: CASSLEQGAFNSPLHF. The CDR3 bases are TGTGCCAGCAGCTTGGAGCAGGGGGCGTTTAATTCACCCCTCCACTTT.

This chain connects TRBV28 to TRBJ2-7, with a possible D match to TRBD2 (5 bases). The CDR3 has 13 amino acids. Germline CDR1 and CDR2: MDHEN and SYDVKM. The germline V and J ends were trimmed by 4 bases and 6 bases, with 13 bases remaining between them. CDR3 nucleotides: TGTGCCAGCAGTTATGGCCCAGAGGGCGAGCAGTACTTC. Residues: CASSYGPEGEQYF.

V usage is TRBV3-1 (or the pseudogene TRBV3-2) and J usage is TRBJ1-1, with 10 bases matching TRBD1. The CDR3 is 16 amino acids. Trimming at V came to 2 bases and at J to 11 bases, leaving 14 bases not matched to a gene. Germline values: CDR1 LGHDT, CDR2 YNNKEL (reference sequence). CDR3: CASSQIIPGQGLGAFF. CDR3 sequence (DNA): TGTGCCAGCAGCCAAATAATTCCGGGACAGGGGTTGGGGGCTTTCTTT.

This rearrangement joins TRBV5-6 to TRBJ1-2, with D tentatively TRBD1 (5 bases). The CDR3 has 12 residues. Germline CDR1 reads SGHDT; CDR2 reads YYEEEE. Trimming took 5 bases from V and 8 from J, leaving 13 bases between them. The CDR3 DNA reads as TGTGCCAGCAGTTTGAGGGGATCCGGCTACACCTTC. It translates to CASSLRGSGYTF.

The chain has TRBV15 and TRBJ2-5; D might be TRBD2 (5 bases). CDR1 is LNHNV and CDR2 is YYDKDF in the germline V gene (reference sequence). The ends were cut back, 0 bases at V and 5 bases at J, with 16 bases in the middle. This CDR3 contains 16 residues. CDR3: CATSRDKREFGETQYF. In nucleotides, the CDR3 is TGTGCCACCAGCAGAGATAAAAGGGAGTTTGGGGAGACCCAGTACTTC.

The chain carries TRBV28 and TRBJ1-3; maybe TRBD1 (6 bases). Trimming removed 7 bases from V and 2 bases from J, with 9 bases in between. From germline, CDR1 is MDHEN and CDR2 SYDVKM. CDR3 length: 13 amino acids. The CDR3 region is CASMGDTGNTIYF. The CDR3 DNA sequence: TGTGCCAGCATGGGGGACACTGGAAACACCATATATTTT.

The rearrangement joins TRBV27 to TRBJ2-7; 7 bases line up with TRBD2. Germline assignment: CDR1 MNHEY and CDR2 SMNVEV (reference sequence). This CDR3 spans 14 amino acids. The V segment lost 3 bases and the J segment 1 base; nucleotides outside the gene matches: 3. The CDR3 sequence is CASSFSGGSYEQYF. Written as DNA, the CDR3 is TGTGCCAGCAGTTTTTCGGGAGGTTCCTACGAGCAGTACTTC.

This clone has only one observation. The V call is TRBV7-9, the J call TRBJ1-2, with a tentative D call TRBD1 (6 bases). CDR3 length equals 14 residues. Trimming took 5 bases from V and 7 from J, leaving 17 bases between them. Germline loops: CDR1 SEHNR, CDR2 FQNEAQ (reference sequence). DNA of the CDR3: TGTGCCAGCAGCCCGACCGGGACAAACCGTGGCTACACCTTC. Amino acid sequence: CASSPTGTNRGYTF.